This TCR beta chain was recorded in a study of identical twins. This clonotype was counted only a few times. The V segment lost 7 bases and the J segment 4 bases; nucleotides outside the gene matches: 12. The CDR3 extends over 15 amino acids. Per the germline V gene, CDR1 is MDHEN and CDR2 is SYDVKM. Via MiXCR, TCRdb re-called the 5' RACE reads, giving one row per CDR3 protein. The data hold 310,000 or so distinct CDR3 sequences, with roughly 10% observed a single time. This sample also appeared in a second study, on yellow fever vaccine responses in identical twins.

This TCR was sampled from a woman younger than 30 in good health. The sample was CD8+ T cells sorted from blood. The chain has TRBV28 and TRBJ2-5, with TRBD2 matching 7 bases. Written as DNA, the CDR3 is TGTGCCAGCAAGCCCCTGGGAGGGAGCCTAGAGACCCAGTACTTC. As protein: CASKPLGGSLETQYF.